This T cell receptor (beta chain) derives from a study of T-cell memory formation after mild COVID-19. From the 5' RACE reads, TCRdb called clonotypes with MiXCR, one entry per CDR3 protein. The data contain 400,000 or so distinct CDR3 sequences, about 20% of them singletons. The sequencing input was PBMCs or a T cell subset sorted from them (not recorded which). The sequence was collected from an adult woman who had mild COVID-19 (a few samples of this study predate the infection). Cell type and time point are not known.

The CDR3 region is CASSAPPNTEAFF. CDR3 sequence (DNA): TGTGCCAGCAGTGCCCCTCCGAACACTGAAGCTTTCTTT. The rearrangement uses TRBV27 and TRBJ1-1; D not certain. Trimming removed 5 bases from V and 1 base from J, with 8 bases in between. The germline V gene has CDR1 MNHEY and CDR2 SMNVEV (reference sequence). This CDR3 contains 13 residues.